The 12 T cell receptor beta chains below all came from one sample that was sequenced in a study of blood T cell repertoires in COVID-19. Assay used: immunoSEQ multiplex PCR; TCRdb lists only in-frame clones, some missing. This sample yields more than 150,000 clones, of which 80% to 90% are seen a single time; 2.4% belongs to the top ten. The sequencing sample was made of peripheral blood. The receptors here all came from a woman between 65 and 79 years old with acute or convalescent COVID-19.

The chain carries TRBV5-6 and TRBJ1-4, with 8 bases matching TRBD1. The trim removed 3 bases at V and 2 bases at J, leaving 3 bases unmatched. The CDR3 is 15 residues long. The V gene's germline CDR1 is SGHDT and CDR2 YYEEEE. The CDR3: CASSYDRGTNEKLFF. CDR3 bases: TGTGCCAGCAGCTACGACAGGGGTACTAATGAAAAACTGTTTTTT.

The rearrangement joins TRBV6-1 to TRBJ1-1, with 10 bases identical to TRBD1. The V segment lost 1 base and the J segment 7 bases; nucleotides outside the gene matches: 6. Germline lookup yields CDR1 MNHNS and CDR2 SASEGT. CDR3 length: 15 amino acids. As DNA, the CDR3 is TGTGCCAGCAGTGAAGTGACAGGGGGCCGGGGTGAAGCTTTCTTT. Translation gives CASSEVTGGRGEAFF.

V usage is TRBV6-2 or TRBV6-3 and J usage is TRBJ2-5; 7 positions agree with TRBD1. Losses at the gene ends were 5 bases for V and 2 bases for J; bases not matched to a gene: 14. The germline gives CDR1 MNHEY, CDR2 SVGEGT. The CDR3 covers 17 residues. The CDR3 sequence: CASSPGILPGQQETQYF. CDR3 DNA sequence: TGTGCCAGCAGTCCCGGAATACTCCCGGGACAGCAAGAGACCCAGTACTTC.

The CDR3 coding sequence is TGTGCCAGCAGCTTATCGGGACAGGGATATTCACCCCTCCACTTT. It specifies CASSLSGQGYSPLHF. The chain is built from TRBV7-2 and TRBJ1-6; 9 nucleotides align to TRBD1. Germline trimming cut 2 bases from V and 8 bases from J; bases unmatched to any gene: 4. From germline, CDR1 is SGHTA and CDR2 FQGNSA. The length of the CDR3 is 15 residues.

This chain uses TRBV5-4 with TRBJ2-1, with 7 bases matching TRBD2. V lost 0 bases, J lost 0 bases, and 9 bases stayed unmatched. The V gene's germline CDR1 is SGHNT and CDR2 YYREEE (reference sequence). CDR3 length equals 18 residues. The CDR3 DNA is TGTGCCAGCAGCTTGGGACCATTCGGGGGGAGCTCCTACAATGAGCAGTTCTTC. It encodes CASSLGPFGGSSYNEQFF.

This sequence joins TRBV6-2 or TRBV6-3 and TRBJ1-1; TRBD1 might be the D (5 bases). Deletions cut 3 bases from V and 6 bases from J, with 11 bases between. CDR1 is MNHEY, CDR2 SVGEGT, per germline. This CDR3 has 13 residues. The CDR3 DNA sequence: TGTGCCAGCAGTTATTACAGGAGCGCTGAAGCTTTCTTT. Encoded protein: CASSYYRSAEAFF.

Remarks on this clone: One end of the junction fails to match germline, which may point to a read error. CDR3 in DNA: TGTGCTAGCAGCTCTCGACAGGGAGCCGGAAACACCATATATTTT. It codes for CASSSRQGAGNTIYF. The rearrangement uses TRBV7-7 and TRBJ1-3; 7 bases map to TRBD1. The CDR3 runs 15 residues. Per the germline V gene, CDR1 is SSHAT and CDR2 is FNYEAQ (reference sequence). Looking up the rest from reference TRBV7-7 and TRBJ1-3 gives the full variable domain: GAGVSQSPRYKVTKRGQDVTLRCDPISSHATLYWYQQALGQGPEFLTYFNYEAQPDKSGLPSDRFSAERPEGSISTLTIQRTEQRDSAMYRCASSSRQGAGNTIYFGEGSWLTVV.

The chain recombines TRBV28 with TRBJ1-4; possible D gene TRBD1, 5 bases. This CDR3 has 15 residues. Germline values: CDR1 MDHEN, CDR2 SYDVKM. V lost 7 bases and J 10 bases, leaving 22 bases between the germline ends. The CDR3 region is CASINTGGDAGKLFF. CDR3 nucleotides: TGTGCCAGCATTAACACGGGGGGGGATGCGGGAAAACTGTTTTTT.

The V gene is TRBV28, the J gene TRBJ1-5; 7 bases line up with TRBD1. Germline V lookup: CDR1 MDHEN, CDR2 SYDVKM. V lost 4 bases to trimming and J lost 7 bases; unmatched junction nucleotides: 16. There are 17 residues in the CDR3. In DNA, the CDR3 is TGTGCCAGCAGTTCTGCGGGACTAGGGGGCGCCCACCAGCCCCAGCATTTT. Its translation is CASSSAGLGGAHQPQHF.

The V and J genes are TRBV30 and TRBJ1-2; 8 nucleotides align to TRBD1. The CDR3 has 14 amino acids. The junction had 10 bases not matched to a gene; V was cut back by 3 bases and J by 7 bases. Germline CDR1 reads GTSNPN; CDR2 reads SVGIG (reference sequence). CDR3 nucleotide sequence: TGTGCCTGGAGCTACAGGGGGGCAACCACTGGCTACACCTTC. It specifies CAWSYRGATTGYTF. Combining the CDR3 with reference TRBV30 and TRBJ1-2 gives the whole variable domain SQTIHQWPATLVQPVGSPLSLECTVEGTSNPNLYWYRQAAGRGLQLLFYSVGIGQISSEVPQNLSASRPQDRQFILSSKKLLLSDSGFYLCAWSYRGATTGYTFGSGTRLTVV.

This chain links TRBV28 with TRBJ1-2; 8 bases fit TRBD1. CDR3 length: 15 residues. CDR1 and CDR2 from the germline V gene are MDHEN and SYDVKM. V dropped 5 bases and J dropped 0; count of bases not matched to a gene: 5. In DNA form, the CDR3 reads TGTGCCAGCAGTATTATGGGACAGGCTAACTATGGCTACACCTTC. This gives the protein CASSIMGQANYGYTF.

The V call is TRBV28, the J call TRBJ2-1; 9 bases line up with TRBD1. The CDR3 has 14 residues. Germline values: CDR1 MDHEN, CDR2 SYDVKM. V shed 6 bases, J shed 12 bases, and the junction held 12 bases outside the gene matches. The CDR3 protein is CASRIPGQGSLQFF. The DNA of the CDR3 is TGTGCCAGCAGAATCCCGGGACAGGGATCATTGCAGTTCTTC.